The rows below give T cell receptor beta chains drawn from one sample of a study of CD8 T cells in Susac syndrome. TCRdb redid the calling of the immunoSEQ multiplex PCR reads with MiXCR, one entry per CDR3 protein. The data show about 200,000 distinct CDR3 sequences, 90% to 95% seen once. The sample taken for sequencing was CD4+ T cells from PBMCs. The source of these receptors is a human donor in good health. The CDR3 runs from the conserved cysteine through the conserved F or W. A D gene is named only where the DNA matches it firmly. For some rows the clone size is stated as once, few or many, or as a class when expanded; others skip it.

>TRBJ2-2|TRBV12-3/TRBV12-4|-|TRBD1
CASRRQGWSELFF
TGTGCCAGCAGACGACAGGGCTGGAGTGAGCTGTTTTTT
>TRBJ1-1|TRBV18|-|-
CASSPLGEEAFF
TGTGCCAGCTCACCCCTCGGCGAGGAAGCTTTCTTT
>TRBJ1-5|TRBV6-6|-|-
CASRQEYSNQPQHF
TGTGCCAGCAGACAGGAATATAGCAATCAGCCCCAGCATTTT
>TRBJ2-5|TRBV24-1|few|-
CATSDLIQETQYF
TGTGCCACCAGTGACCTTATCCAAGAGACCCAGTACTTC
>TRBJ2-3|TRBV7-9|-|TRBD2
CASSSLAGTDTQYF
TGTGCCAGCAGCTCACTAGCGGGCACAGATACGCAGTATTTT
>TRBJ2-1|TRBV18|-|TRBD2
CASSPGTSGDEQFF
TGTGCCAGCTCACCGGGGACTAGCGGTGATGAGCAGTTCTTC
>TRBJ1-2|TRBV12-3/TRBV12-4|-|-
CASSTVGPNYGYTF
TGTGCCAGCAGCACAGTTGGACCCAACTATGGCTACACCTTC
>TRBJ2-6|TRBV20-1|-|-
CSALRGGANVLTF
TGCAGTGCTCTACGTGGCGGGGCCAACGTCCTGACTTTC
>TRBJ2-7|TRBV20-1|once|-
CSARDSRESYEQYF
TGCAGTGCTAGAGATTCCAGAGAGTCCTACGAGCAGTACTTC
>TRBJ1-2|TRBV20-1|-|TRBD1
CSASDRARGYTF
TGCAGTGCTAGCGACAGGGCGCGTGGCTACACCTTC
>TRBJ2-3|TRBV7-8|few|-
CASRRTGDTQYF
TGTGCCAGCAGGAGGACGGGGGATACGCAGTATTTT
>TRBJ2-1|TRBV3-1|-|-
CASRGTGLDRNEQFF
TGTGCCAGCAGAGGTACGGGACTCGATCGCAATGAGCAGTTCTTC
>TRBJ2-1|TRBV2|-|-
CASSEGLSSYNEQFF
TGTGCCAGCAGTGAGGGACTTAGCTCCTACAATGAGCAGTTCTTC
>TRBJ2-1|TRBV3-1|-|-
CASSLSRGNNEQFF
TGTGCCAGCAGCCTCAGCAGGGGCAACAATGAGCAGTTCTTC
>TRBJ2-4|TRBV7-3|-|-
CASSLGAQNIQYF
TGTGCCAGCAGCTTAGGAGCTCAAAACATTCAGTACTTC
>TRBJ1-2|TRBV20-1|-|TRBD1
CSARDSAGGNNYGYTF
TGCAGTGCTAGAGATTCGGCAGGGGGCAATAACTATGGCTACACCTTC
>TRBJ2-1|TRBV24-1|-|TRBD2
CATSDSRLAGLPEQFF
TGTGCCACCAGTGATTCCCGGCTAGCGGGGCTGCCTGAGCAGTTCTTC
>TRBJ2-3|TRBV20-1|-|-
CSARGSTDTQYF
TGCAGTGCTAGGGGTAGCACAGATACGCAGTATTTT
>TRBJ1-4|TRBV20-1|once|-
CSAGSPTNEKLFF
TGCAGTGCTGGGTCGCCCACTAATGAAAAACTGTTTTTT
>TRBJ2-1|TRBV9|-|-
CASSVTMGEQFF
TGTGCCAGCAGCGTGACCATGGGTGAGCAGTTCTTC